These 27 T cell receptor beta chains were all obtained from the same sample, sequenced in a study of T-cell reconstitution after alpha-beta-depleted transplantation in children. Preparation of the TCRbeta library was carried out with unique molecular identifiers. TCRdb passed the PCR reads through MiXCR, listing each CDR3 protein once. The profile shows around 5,000 distinct CDR3 sequences, roughly 24% of them singletons. Sequencing used PBMCs, mostly from graft donor cells, obtained 60 days after TCRalphabeta/CD19-depleted stem cell transplant. The receptors derive from a male patient between 2 and 10 years old who had a stem cell transplant for acute lymphoblastic leukemia, so the T cells may come from the graft donor.

The chain joins TRBV7-9 to TRBJ2-5; 7 positions match TRBD2. This CDR3 contains 15 residues. Germline V gene data show CDR1 as SEHNR and CDR2 as FQNEAQ (reference sequence). Trimming took 5 bases from V and 4 from J; bases not matched to a gene: 10. CDR3 nucleotide sequence: TGTGCCAGCAGCCTTACAGCGGGATTGGGAGAGACCCAGTACTTC. Its translation is CASSLTAGLGETQYF.

The chain uses TRBV12-3 or TRBV12-4 and TRBJ2-5, with 15 positions matching TRBD2. The CDR3 is 15 amino acids. V lost 5 bases and J lost 5; bases outside the gene matches: 3. For the CDR3, the DNA is TGTGCCAGCAGTCCCGGACTAGCGGGAGGGGAGACCCAGTACTTC. Translation: CASSPGLAGGETQYF.

The rearrangement joins TRBV5-1 to TRBJ2-3, with 7 nucleotides matching TRBD1. The germline gives CDR1 SGHRS, CDR2 YFSETQ. This CDR3 region has 15 residues. The ends lost 3 bases at V and 4 bases at J; junction bases unmatched: 8. In nucleotides, the CDR3 is TGCGCCAGCAGCTCCGGGACAGATCCCCCAGATACGCAGTATTTT. It codes for CASSSGTDPPDTQYF.

Within the sample, this clonotype is medium-sized. This rearrangement joins TRBV3-1 to TRBJ2-6; TRBD2 agrees at 7 bases. The CDR3 runs to 15 residues. Germline CDR1 LGHDT, CDR2 YNNKEL (reference sequence). V lost 4 bases to trimming and J lost 2 bases; unmatched junction nucleotides: 2. This chain's CDR3 is CASSPGGAGANVLTF. CDR3 bases: TGTGCCAGCAGCCCTGGGGGGGCTGGGGCCAACGTCCTGACTTTC.

The V call is TRBV4-2, the J call TRBJ2-4; 11 bases align to TRBD2. The trim removed 0 bases at V and 4 bases at J, leaving 11 bases unmatched. CDR3 length: 19 residues. Germline V lookup: CDR1 LGHNA, CDR2 YNFKEQ. The CDR3 here is CASSQEGMIAGGFKNIQYF. In DNA form, the CDR3 reads TGTGCCAGCAGCCAAGAAGGGATGATAGCGGGAGGGTTTAAAAACATTCAGTACTTC.

In this sample, this clonotype turned up many times. The chain combines TRBV28 with TRBJ1-4; TRBD1 matches at 7 bases. Germline V lookup: CDR1 MDHEN, CDR2 SYDVKM. V was pared by 4 bases and J by 0 bases, with 11 bases of the junction left unmatched. The CDR3 is 18 amino acids. The CDR3, as DNA: TGTGCCAGCAGTTCCCCGACAGGGAGAAAAACAACTAATGAAAAACTGTTTTTT. Its translation: CASSSPTGRKTTNEKLFF.

In its sample, this clonotype ranks as medium-sized (0.01 to 0.1%). The chain joins TRBV18 to TRBJ2-7; the match to TRBD1 covers 9 bases. The CDR3 consists of 14 residues. Trimming took 4 bases from V and 6 from J; bases not matched to a gene: 7. Per germline, CDR1 KGHSH and CDR2 LQKENI. DNA of the CDR3: TGTGCCAGCTCACAAACGGGACAGGGACTCGAGCAGTACTTC. This codes for CASSQTGQGLEQYF.

In its sample, this clonotype is medium-sized. This chain links TRBV30 with TRBJ2-3; the D call may be TRBD1 or TRBD2 (5 bases each). The CDR3 contains 17 residues. Between the trimmed V and J ends, which lost 3 bases and 4 bases, there was a span of 23 bases. Germline V gene lookup returns CDR1 GTSNPN and CDR2 SVGIG (reference sequence). CDR3 in DNA: TGTGCCTGGAGGCATAAAGCGAGCTGGGGGTTCGCAGATACGCAGTATTTT. This gives the protein CAWRHKASWGFADTQYF. Full variable domain (missing parts from reference TRBV30 and TRBJ2-3): SQTIHQWPATLVQPVGSPLSLECTVEGTSNPNLYWYRQAAGRGLQLLFYSVGIGQISSEVPQNLSASRPQDRQFILSSKKLLLSDSGFYLCAWRHKASWGFADTQYFGPGTRLTVL.

This clonotype is medium-sized by share. V is TRBV7-8 and J is TRBJ2-1; D unclear. Germline CDR1 reads SGHVS; CDR2 reads FQNEAQ. V was shortened by 1 base and J by 1 base, with 8 bases between the two germline ends. This CDR3 region has 15 residues. The CDR3 sequence is CASSLGWLSYNEQFF. CDR3 bases: TGTGCCAGCAGCTTAGGATGGTTGTCCTACAATGAGCAGTTCTTC.

This clonotype ranks as medium-sized. This chain connects TRBV25-1 to TRBJ2-7, with 10 positions matching TRBD2. The CDR3 loop spans 15 amino acids. Germline CDR1 MGHDK, CDR2 SYGVNS. V lost 4 bases to trimming and J lost 4 bases; unmatched junction nucleotides: 7. The CDR3 sequence is CASSARLAGSYEQYF. The DNA of the CDR3 is TGTGCCAGCAGTGCTCGACTAGCGGGTTCTTACGAGCAGTACTTC.

This clonotype occurred many times. The CDR3 here is CASSPGQKTANYGYTF. As DNA, the CDR3 is TGTGCCAGCAGTCCGGGACAGAAAACAGCTAACTATGGCTACACCTTC. The genes are TRBV27 and TRBJ1-2, with 7 bases that match TRBD1. The CDR3 length is 16 residues. In germline, CDR1 is MNHEY, CDR2 SMNVEV (reference sequence). V was clipped by 5 bases and J by 0 bases; unmatched bases: 9.

The chain links TRBV12-3 or TRBV12-4 to TRBJ2-3; possibly TRBD2 for D (6 bases). V gave up 7 bases and J gave up 4 bases, with 15 bases separating them. CDR3 length: 14 residues. The CDR3 reads CASKSSGVADTQYF. CDR3 in DNA: TGTGCCAGCAAGAGTAGCGGAGTGGCAGATACGCAGTATTTT.

This clonotype was observed many times. The chain has TRBV5-4 and TRBJ1-2; D is unclear. Germline lookup yields CDR1 SGHNT and CDR2 YYREEE (reference sequence). V was trimmed by 2 bases and J by 0 bases, leaving 8 bases between them. CDR3 size: 14 residues. The CDR3 region has the DNA TGTGCCAGCAGCTTTAGTAAGACTAACTATGGCTACACCTTC. Encoded protein: CASSFSKTNYGYTF. Filled out from reference TRBV5-4 and TRBJ1-2, the complete variable domain reads ETGVTQSPTHLIKTRGQQVTLRCSSQSGHNTVSWYQQALGQGPQFIFQYYREEENGRGNFPPRFSGLQFPNYSSELNVNALELDDSALYLCASSFSKTNYGYTFGSGTRLTVV.

Judged by abundance, this clonotype is medium-sized. The J gene is TRBJ2-1, the V gene TRBV7-8; 8 bases map to TRBD2. Germline lookup yields CDR1 SGHVS and CDR2 FQNEAQ. The CDR3 length is 18 residues. Losses at the gene ends were 1 base for V and 9 bases for J; bases not matched to a gene: 17. The CDR3 spells CASSLVWATSGWGIEQFF. CDR3 DNA sequence: TGTGCCAGCAGCTTAGTATGGGCAACTAGCGGATGGGGCATTGAGCAGTTCTTC.

The table lists this clonotype with many counts. One end of the junction varies from germline; a read error may be responsible. This chain uses TRBV5-1 with TRBJ1-5, with D perhaps matching TRBD1 (6 bases). CDR3 length: 13 residues. Germline values: CDR1 SGHRS, CDR2 YFSETQ. The CDR3 loop reads CASILDSNQPQHF. Written as DNA, the CDR3 is TGCGCCAGCATCTTGGACAGCAATCAGCCCCAGCATTTC.

Within the sample, this clonotype is large. J is TRBJ1-2 and V is TRBV7-9; D is ambiguous. This CDR3 is 13 amino acids long. V was trimmed by 3 bases and J by 0 bases, leaving 5 bases between them. CDR1 and CDR2 (germline): SEHNR, FQNEAQ (reference sequence). This chain's CDR3 is CASSLAANYGYTF. The CDR3 nucleotides are TGTGCCAGCAGCTTGGCAGCTAACTATGGCTACACCTTC.

This clonotype was counted ten times or more. This chain links TRBV6-5 with TRBJ2-7; TRBD1 matches at 8 bases. The CDR3 length is 14 residues. V gave up 6 bases and J gave up 6 bases; unmatched junction bases: 10. Germline-derived CDR1 and CDR2 are MNHEY and SVGAGI. This CDR3 is CASRTHQGAGEQYF. The CDR3 coding sequence is TGTGCCAGCAGAACCCACCAGGGGGCGGGCGAGCAGTACTTC.

Many counts were recorded for this clonotype. J is TRBJ2-2 and V is TRBV5-4, with TRBD1 identical over 8 bases. The CDR3 length is 14 residues. From germline, CDR1 is SGHNT and CDR2 YYREEE (reference sequence). With 5 bases clipped from V and 6 bases from J, the junction kept 6 bases outside the gene matches. The CDR3 spells CASRPGGAAGELFF. The CDR3 coding sequence is TGTGCCAGCAGACCAGGGGGCGCCGCCGGGGAGCTGTTTTTT.

This clonotype was seen many times. The V and J genes are TRBV12-3 or TRBV12-4 and TRBJ2-5, with TRBD2 as a possible D gene (6 bases). Trimming took off 7 bases at V and 4 bases at J, with 13 bases between the two ends. The length of the CDR3 is 13 residues. CDR3 loop: CASTQTSPETQYF. Here the CDR3 DNA reads TGTGCCAGCACTCAGACTAGTCCAGAGACCCAGTACTTC.

The V call is TRBV2, the J call TRBJ2-1; TRBD2 aligns across 7 bases. With V trimmed by 7 bases and J by 1 base, 10 bases remained unmatched. In germline, CDR1 is SNHLY, CDR2 FYNNEI. This CDR3 is 16 amino acids long. The CDR3 region has the DNA TGTGCCAGCACCTCACTAGCGCTTGCGTCCTACAATGAGCAGTTCTTC. Its translation is CASTSLALASYNEQFF.

By share of the sample, this clonotype is large. The chain uses TRBV10-3 and TRBJ2-1, with 9 bases fitting TRBD2. The V gene's germline CDR1 is ENHRY and CDR2 SYGVKD. CDR3 length: 14 amino acids. V lost 9 bases and J lost 3; bases outside the gene matches: 6. Written as DNA, the CDR3 is TGTGCCATACAGCGGGAGGCCCTCTACAATGAGCAGTTCTTC. Its translation is CAIQREALYNEQFF.

This clonotype was counted ten times or more. The genes are TRBV20-1 and TRBJ2-7, with 8 bases that match TRBD1. The CDR3 extends over 15 amino acids. V shed 0 bases, J shed 3 bases, and the junction held 7 bases outside the gene matches. Germline V CDR1 and CDR2: DFQATT, SNEGSKA (reference sequence). As DNA, the CDR3 is TGCAGTGCTAGAGATCGTCTTGGACAGGGCTACGAGCAGTACTTC. Translating it yields CSARDRLGQGYEQYF.

This clonotype was seen at least ten times. V gene TRBV7-9 combines with J gene TRBJ1-1; a possible D gene is TRBD1 (5 bases). The CDR3 runs 15 residues. Deletions cut 6 bases from V and 1 base from J, with 15 bases between. Germline lookup yields CDR1 SEHNR and CDR2 FQNEAQ (reference sequence). The CDR3 is CASRSRAGRNTEAFF. The CDR3 DNA reads TGTGCCAGCAGATCCCGGGCAGGGCGGAACACTGAAGCTTTCTTT.

The chain carries TRBV7-8 and TRBJ2-5; unclear D gene. V gave up 1 base and J gave up 4 bases, with 7 bases separating them. Germline V gives CDR1 SGHVS, CDR2 FQNEAQ. This CDR3 contains 13 residues. In nucleotides, the CDR3 is TGTGCCAGCAGCTTAGTGCCCGGAGAGACCCAGTACTTC. This codes for CASSLVPGETQYF.

This chain links TRBV6-1 with TRBJ2-1; 11 positions agree with TRBD2. This CDR3 region has 14 residues. V gave up 6 bases and J gave up 7 bases; unmatched junction bases: 5. The germline gives CDR1 MNHNS, CDR2 SASEGT. The DNA for the CDR3 is TGTGCCAGCAGGGGACTAGCGGTTGAGAATGAGCAGTTCTTC. This codes for CASRGLAVENEQFF.

This clonotype showed up many times. The chain is built from TRBV9 and TRBJ1-1; D gene unclear. Between the trimmed V and J ends, which lost 3 bases and 2 bases, there was a span of 11 bases. Germline V gene lookup returns CDR1 SGDLS and CDR2 YYNGEE. This CDR3 contains 14 residues. The CDR3: CASSAWTHNTEAFF. The CDR3 coding sequence is TGTGCCAGCAGCGCTTGGACTCATAACACTGAAGCTTTCTTT.

In this sample, this clonotype turned up many times. J is TRBJ2-2 and V is TRBV9, with D possibly matching TRBD1 (6 bases). The V end was cut by 3 bases, the J end by 8 bases, with 11 bases between. This CDR3 comprises 13 residues. Germline V lookup: CDR1 SGDLS, CDR2 YYNGEE. The CDR3: CASSGTVSGELFF. CDR3 bases: TGTGCCAGCAGCGGGACAGTCTCGGGGGAGCTGTTTTTT.